Listed below are T cell receptor beta chains from one sample, sequenced in a study of a mutant IDH1 vaccine in newly diagnosed glioma. No antigen has been identified for these receptors. The data were produced by immunoSEQ multiplex PCR, yet TCRdb's version contains in-frame clones alone and is incomplete. The sample includes approximately 27,000 clones, 80% to 90% of them seen just once. Sequenced material: PBMCs, taken from a glioma patient whose treatment included an IDH1 peptide vaccine. These receptors all come from a man in his late teens or twenties with glioma. Both conserved end residues are part of each CDR3. D genes are given only for firm matches. The size of a clone is reported for some rows only, either as once, few or many, or as a class for expanded clones.

v_gene	j_gene	abundance	d_gene	CDR3nt	CDR3aa
TRBV7-9	TRBJ2-1	-	-	TGTGCCAGCAGCTCCCTATCGGGAAGCTCCTACAATGAGCAGTTCTTC	CASSSLSGSSYNEQFF
TRBV4-3	TRBJ2-1	-	-	TGCGCCAGCAGCGTACAAAAACTGGGTTACAATGAGCAGTTCTTC	CASSVQKLGYNEQFF
TRBV2	TRBJ1-5	-	TRBD1	TGTGCCAGCACTTGGGGACAGGGGGCTGGACAGCCCCAGCATTTT	CASTWGQGAGQPQHF
TRBV5-6	TRBJ1-2	-	TRBD1	TGTGCCAGCAGCTACGCGGACAGGGGACGCGGACATGGCTACACCTTC	CASSYADRGRGHGYTF
TRBV5-1	TRBJ1-1	-	TRBD1	TGCGCCAGCTCCGGGGTGGAGGGGGCTGTTACTGAAGCTTTCTTT	CASSGVEGAVTEAFF
TRBV10-3	TRBJ2-7	-	-	TGTGCCATCAGTGAGGGTCTCGAGCAGTACTTC	CAISEGLEQYF
TRBV5-4	TRBJ2-5	once	TRBD2	TGTGCCAGCAGCCTCGGGACTAGCGGGAGGGCCTTGGAGACCCAGTACTTC	CASSLGTSGRALETQYF
TRBV29-1	TRBJ1-2	-	-	TGCAGCGTGGGTGAAGCTGGCTACACCTTC	CSVGEAGYTF
TRBV30	TRBJ1-2	-	TRBD1	TGTGCCTGGAGTTCTCAGGGGGGCAGGGGCTACACCTTC	CAWSSQGGRGYTF
TRBV27	TRBJ2-1	-	TRBD2	TGTGCCAGCAGTTTATCGGGGCGAATCAGCCTAGCGGAATACAATGAGCAGTTCTTC	CASSLSGRISLAEYNEQFF
TRBV30	TRBJ2-3	once	TRBD2	TGTGCCTGGAGTGGGTCCCTAGCGGGAGGTGGCGATACGCAGTATTTT	CAWSGSLAGGGDTQYF
TRBV7-8	TRBJ2-1	-	-	TGTGCCAGCAGTCCGCCTCCTGGGCAGTTCTTC	CASSPPPGQFF
TRBV7-2	TRBJ2-1	-	TRBD1	TGTGCCAGCAGCCACCGGGACAGAACTTACAATGAGCAGTTCTTC	CASSHRDRTYNEQFF